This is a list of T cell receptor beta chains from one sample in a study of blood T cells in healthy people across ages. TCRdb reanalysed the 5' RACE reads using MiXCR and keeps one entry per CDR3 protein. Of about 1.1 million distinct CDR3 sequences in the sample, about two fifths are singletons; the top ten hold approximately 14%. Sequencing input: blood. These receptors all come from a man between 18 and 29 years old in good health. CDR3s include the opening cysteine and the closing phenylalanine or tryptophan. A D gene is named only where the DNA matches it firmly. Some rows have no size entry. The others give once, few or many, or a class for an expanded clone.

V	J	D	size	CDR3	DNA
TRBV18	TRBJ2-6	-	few	CASSLRATDSGANVLTF	TGTGCCAGCTCACTACGAGCGACGGACTCTGGGGCCAACGTCCTGACTTTC
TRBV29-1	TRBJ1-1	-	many	CSVEDLGGDTEAFF	TGCAGCGTTGAAGACCTGGGGGGGGACACTGAAGCTTTCTTT
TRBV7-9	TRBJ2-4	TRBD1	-	CASSLTGQGRNEQYF	TGTGCCAGCAGCTTAACGGGACAGGGAAGGAATGAGCAGTACTTC
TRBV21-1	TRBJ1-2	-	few	CASTPPLTVYGYTF	TGTGCCAGCACCCCACCGTTGACAGTGTATGGCTACACCTTC
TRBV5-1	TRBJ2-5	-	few	CASSLLVGQETQYF	TGCGCCAGCAGCTTGCTTGTAGGACAAGAGACCCAGTACTTC
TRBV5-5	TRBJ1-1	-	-	CASSWGSRHTEAFF	TGTGCCAGCAGCTGGGGCAGCCGACACACTGAAGCTTTCTTT
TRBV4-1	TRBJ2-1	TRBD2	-	CASSHPPAGYEQFF	TGCGCCAGCAGCCATCCCCCAGCGGGGTATGAGCAGTTCTTC
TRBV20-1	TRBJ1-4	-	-	CSASGSLNEKLFF	TGCAGTGCTAGTGGCAGCCTTAATGAAAAACTGTTTTTT
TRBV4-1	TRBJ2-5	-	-	CASSQVVWETQYF	TGCGCCAGCAGCCAAGTGGTATGGGAGACCCAGTACTTC
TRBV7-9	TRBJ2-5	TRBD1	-	CASSVATGTETQYF	TGTGCCAGCAGCGTAGCGACAGGGACAGAGACCCAGTACTTC
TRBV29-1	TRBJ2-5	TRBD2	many	CSVEGVGGRETQYF	TGCAGCGTTGAAGGAGTCGGCGGGAGAGAGACCCAGTACTTC
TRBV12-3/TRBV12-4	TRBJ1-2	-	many	CASSPLNPEGYTF	TGTGCCAGCAGTCCTCTGAACCCAGAGGGCTACACCTTC
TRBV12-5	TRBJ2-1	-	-	CASGKTNEQFF	TGTGCTAGTGGTAAAACCAATGAGCAGTTCTTC
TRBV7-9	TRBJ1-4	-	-	CASSPTLTATNEKLFF	TGTGCCAGCAGCCCCACCTTGACAGCAACTAATGAAAAACTGTTTTTT
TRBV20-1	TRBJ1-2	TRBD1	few	CSAIWDRGSYGYTF	TGCAGTGCTATATGGGACAGGGGCTCATATGGCTACACCTTC